Shown below are 9 T cell receptor beta chains from a single sample sequenced in a study of T cells in women clearing cervical HPV infection. TCRdb's copy holds only in-frame clones and misses some; the assay was immunoSEQ multiplex PCR. This listing includes about 41,000 clones. The sequenced sample was blood buffy coat. The receptor source for this set is a woman between 18 and 70 years old with a cervical HPV16 infection that either progressed to CIN3+ or cleared (not recorded which).

With regard to this clone: The DNA ends 3 residues before the CDR3 does, and the rest of the CDR3 is filled in from the germline J gene. This sequence joins TRBV20-1 and TRBJ2-2; no definite D call. Germline V CDR1 and CDR2: DFQATT, SNEGSKA (reference sequence). The V end lost 1 base, the J end lost 0 bases, and 6 bases lay between the germline ends. The CDR3 is 14 residues long. CDR3 DNA, as far as it was read: TGCAGTGCTAGAGTTGGGCCGAACACCGGGGAG. Its translation is CSARVGPNTGE. Given in full, the CDR3 is CSARVGPNTGELFF.

CDR3 DNA (partial): TGTGCCAGCAGCTTAGTTGACAGGTACGAG. Protein: CASSLVDRYE. The whole CDR3 sequence is CASSLVDRYEQYF. The V gene is TRBV7-8, the J gene TRBJ2-7; possibly TRBD1 for D (6 bases). The missing CDR3 end, 3 residues past where the read stops, is filled in from the germline J gene. V was shortened by 1 base and J by 4 bases, with 8 bases between the two germline ends. Germline CDR1 SGHVS, CDR2 FQNEAQ. The CDR3 totals 13 residues.

Regarding this clone: The read ends 3 residues shy of where the CDR3 ends; the end is completed using the germline J gene. This chain uses TRBV19 with TRBJ1-1; TRBD1 matches at 8 bases. The germline CDR1 and CDR2 sequences are LNHDA and SQIVND (reference sequence). CDR3 length: 14 residues. After removal of 7 bases from V and 3 bases from J, the junction contained 7 bases not matched to a gene. CDR3 bases read: TGTGCCAGTACAGGGGGCAGGACGGACACTGAA. It encodes CASTGGRTDTE. In full, the CDR3 is CASTGGRTDTEAFF.

Note on this clone: Coverage ceases 3 residues before the CDR3 finishes, and the germline J gene fills in the end. The V gene is TRBV9, the J gene TRBJ2-2; TRBD2 aligns across 12 bases. The trim removed 0 bases at V and 1 base at J, leaving 7 bases unmatched. This CDR3 contains 19 residues. CDR1 and CDR2 from the germline V gene are SGDLS and YYNGEE. Incomplete CDR3 DNA: TGTGCCAGCAGCGTAGGGGGACTAGCGGGTGTAAAGAACACCGGGGAG. It yields the protein CASSVGGLAGVKNTGE. The CDR3 in its entirety is CASSVGGLAGVKNTGELFF.

On this clone itself: Germline is not matched at one junction end, which may reflect a read error. The CDR3 extends 3 residues past the end of the read, so its final part is completed from the germline J gene. V is TRBV7-7 and J is TRBJ2-3; 8 positions match TRBD2. The germline CDR1 and CDR2 sequences are SSHAT and FNYEAQ (reference sequence). The CDR3 contains 14 residues. This CDR3 is CASSPGGLTDTQYF. The sequenced CDR3 bases are TGTGCTAGCAGCCCGGGGGGGCTGACAGATACG.

With regard to this clone: The CDR3 goes on 3 residues after the read ends, and that part is filled in from the germline J gene. This chain links TRBV5-1 with TRBJ2-1; 8 nucleotides match TRBD1. The CDR3 loop spans 15 amino acids. Germline V CDR1 and CDR2: SGHRS, YFSETQ. Trimming took 3 bases from V and 7 from J; bases not matched to a gene: 9. The CDR3 sequence: CASSSRTGSGNEQFF. The DNA read from the CDR3 is TGCGCCAGCAGCTCCCGGACAGGGTCCGGGAATGAG.

A remark on this clone: The read stops 3 residues short of the end of the CDR3; the missing end is completed from the germline J gene. The rearrangement uses TRBV20-1 and TRBJ2-5, with D perhaps given as TRBD1 or TRBD2 (6 bases each). V was trimmed by 1 base and J by 5 bases, leaving 11 bases between them. The CDR3 is 13 residues long. The germline CDR1 and CDR2 sequences are DFQATT and SNEGSKA (reference sequence). CDR3: CSARVGGGETQYF. Incomplete CDR3 DNA: TGCAGTGCTAGAGTAGGGGGAGGCGAGACC.

With respect to this clone: The sequence runs out 3 residues before the end of the CDR3; the remainder is reconstructed from the germline J gene. This chain joins TRBV11-1 and TRBJ1-2, with a tentative D call TRBD1 (5 bases). Between the trimmed V and J ends, which lost 8 bases and 3 bases, there was a span of 13 bases. The CDR3 is 13 amino acids. Germline values: CDR1 SGHAT, CDR2 FQDESV (reference sequence). The CDR3 sequence is CASGSRGDYGYTF. The part of the CDR3 DNA that was read is TGTGCCAGCGGGTCGCGGGGCGACTATGGC.

CDR3 amino acids: CASNPGGAKQSPLHF. The DNA read from the CDR3 is TGTGCCAGCAACCCTGGGGGGGCTAAGCAGTCACCC. The rearrangement uses TRBV28 and TRBJ1-6; D perhaps matches TRBD1 (6 bases). From the germline J gene comes the end of the CDR3, since the read stops 3 residues before it. Germline V gives CDR1 MDHEN, CDR2 SYDVKM. Trimming stripped 7 bases from V and 10 bases from J, with 20 bases between. The CDR3 has 15 amino acids. The full variable domain, rest sourced from reference TRBV28 and TRBJ1-6, is DVKVTQSSRYLVKRTGEKVFLECVQDMDHENMFWYRQDPGLGLRLIYFSYDVKMKEKGDIPEGYSVSREKKERFSLILESASTNQTSMYLCASNPGGAKQSPLHFGNGTRLTVT.